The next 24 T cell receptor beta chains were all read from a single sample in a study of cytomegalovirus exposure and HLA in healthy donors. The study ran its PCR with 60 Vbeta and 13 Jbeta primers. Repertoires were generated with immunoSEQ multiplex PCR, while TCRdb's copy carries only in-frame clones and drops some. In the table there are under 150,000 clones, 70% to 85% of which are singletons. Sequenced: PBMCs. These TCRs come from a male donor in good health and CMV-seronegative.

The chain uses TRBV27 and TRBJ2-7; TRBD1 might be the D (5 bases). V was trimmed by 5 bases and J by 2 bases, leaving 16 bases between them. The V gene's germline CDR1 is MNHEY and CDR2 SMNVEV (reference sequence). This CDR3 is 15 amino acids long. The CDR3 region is CASSLTDSLTYEQYF. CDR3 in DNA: TGTGCCAGCAGTCTAACCGACAGCCTGACCTACGAGCAGTACTTC.

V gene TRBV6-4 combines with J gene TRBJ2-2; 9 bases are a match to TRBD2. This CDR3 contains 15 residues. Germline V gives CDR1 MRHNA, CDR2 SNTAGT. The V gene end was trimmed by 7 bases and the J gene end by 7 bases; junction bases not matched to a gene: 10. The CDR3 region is CASKVLAGAGGELFF. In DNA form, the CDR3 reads TGTGCCAGCAAAGTTTTAGCGGGAGCTGGCGGGGAGCTGTTTTTT.

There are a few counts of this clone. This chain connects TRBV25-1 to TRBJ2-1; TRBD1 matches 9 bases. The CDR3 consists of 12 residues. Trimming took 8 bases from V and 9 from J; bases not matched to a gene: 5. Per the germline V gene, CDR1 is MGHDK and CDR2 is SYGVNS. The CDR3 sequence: CASEYRGLEQFF. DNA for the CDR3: TGTGCCAGCGAGTACAGGGGGCTTGAGCAGTTCTTC.

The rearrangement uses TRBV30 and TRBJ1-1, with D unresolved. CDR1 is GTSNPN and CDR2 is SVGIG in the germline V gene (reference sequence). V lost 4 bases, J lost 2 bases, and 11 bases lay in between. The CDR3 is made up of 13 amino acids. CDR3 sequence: CAWIKGRNTEAFF. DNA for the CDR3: TGTGCCTGGATTAAAGGGAGAAACACTGAAGCTTTCTTT.

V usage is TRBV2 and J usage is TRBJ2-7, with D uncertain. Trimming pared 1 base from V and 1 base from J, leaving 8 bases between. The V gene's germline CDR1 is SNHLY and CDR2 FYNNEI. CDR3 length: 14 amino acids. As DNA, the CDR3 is TGTGCCAGCAGTGAAGGTCCGGGTTCCTACGAGCAGTACTTC. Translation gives CASSEGPGSYEQYF.

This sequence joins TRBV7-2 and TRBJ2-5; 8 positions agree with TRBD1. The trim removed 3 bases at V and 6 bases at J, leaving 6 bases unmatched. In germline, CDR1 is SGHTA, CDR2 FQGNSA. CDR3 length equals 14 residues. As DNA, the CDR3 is TGTGCCAGCAGCTTCGGACAGGGCTGGAAGACCCAGTACTTC. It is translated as CASSFGQGWKTQYF.

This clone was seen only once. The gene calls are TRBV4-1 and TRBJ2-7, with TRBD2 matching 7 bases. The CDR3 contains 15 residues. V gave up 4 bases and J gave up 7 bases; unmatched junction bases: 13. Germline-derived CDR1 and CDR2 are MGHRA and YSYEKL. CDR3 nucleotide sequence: TGCGCCAGCAGCCCCTTAGCGGGCACTACGGAGGAGCAGTACTTC. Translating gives CASSPLAGTTEEQYF.

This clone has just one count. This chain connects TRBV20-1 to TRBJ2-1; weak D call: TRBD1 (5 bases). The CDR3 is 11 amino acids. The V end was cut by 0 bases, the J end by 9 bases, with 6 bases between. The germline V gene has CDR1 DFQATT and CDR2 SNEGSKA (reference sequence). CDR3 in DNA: TGCAGTGCTAGAGATGACAGTGAGCAGTTCTTC. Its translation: CSARDDSEQFF.

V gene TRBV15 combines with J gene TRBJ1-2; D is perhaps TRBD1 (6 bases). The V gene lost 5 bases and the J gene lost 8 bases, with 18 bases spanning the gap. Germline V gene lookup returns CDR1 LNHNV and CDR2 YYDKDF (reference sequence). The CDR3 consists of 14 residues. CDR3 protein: CATSLDVGGLGYTF. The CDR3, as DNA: TGTGCCACCAGCCTAGATGTGGGGGGGCTCGGCTACACCTTC.

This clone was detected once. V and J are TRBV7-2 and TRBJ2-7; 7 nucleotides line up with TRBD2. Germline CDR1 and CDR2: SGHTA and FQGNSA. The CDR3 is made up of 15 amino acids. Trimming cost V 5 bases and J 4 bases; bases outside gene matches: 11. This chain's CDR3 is CASSLTSDPRYEQYF. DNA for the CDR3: TGTGCCAGCAGCCTCACTAGCGACCCGAGGTACGAGCAGTACTTC.

Written as DNA, the CDR3 is TGTGCCAGCAGGGGGGGGAACACCGGGGAGCTGTTTTTT. Encoded protein: CASRGGNTGELFF. The chain combines TRBV11-2 with TRBJ2-2; tentative D call: TRBD2 (6 bases). V gave up 6 bases and J gave up 1 base, with 6 bases separating them. The CDR3 is 13 amino acids. Germline assignment: CDR1 SGHAT and CDR2 FQNNGV. Looking up the rest from reference TRBV11-2 and TRBJ2-2 gives the full variable domain: EAGVAQSPRYKIIEKRQSVAFWCNPISGHATLYWYQQILGQGPKLLIQFQNNGVVDDSQLPKDRFSAERLKGVDSTLKIQPAKLEDSAVYLCASRGGNTGELFFGEGSRLTVL.

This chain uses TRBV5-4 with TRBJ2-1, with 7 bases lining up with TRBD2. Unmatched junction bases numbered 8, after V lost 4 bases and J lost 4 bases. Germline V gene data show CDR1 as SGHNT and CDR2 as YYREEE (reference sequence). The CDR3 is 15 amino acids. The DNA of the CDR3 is TGTGCCAGCAGCCCCACTAGCGAAAGTTACAATGAGCAGTTCTTC. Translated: CASSPTSESYNEQFF. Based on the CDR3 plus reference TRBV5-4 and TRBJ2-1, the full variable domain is ETGVTQSPTHLIKTRGQQVTLRCSSQSGHNTVSWYQQALGQGPQFIFQYYREEENGRGNFPPRFSGLQFPNYSSELNVNALELDDSALYLCASSPTSESYNEQFFGPGTRLTVL.

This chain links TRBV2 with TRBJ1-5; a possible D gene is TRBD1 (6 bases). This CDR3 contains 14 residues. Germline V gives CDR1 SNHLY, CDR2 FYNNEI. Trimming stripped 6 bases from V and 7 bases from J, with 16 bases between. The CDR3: CASRSITGRQPQHF. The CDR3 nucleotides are TGTGCCAGCAGGAGCATAACAGGGCGCCAGCCCCAGCATTTT.

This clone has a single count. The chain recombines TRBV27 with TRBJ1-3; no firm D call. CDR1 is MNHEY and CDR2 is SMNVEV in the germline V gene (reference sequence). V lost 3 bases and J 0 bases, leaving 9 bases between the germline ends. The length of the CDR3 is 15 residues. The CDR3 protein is CASSFEQYSGNTIYF. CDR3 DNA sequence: TGTGCCAGCAGTTTTGAACAGTACTCTGGAAACACCATATATTTT.

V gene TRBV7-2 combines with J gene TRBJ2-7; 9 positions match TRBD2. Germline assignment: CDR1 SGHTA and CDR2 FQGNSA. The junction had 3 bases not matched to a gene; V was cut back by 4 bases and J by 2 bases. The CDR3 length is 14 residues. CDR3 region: CASSWGLAPYEQYF. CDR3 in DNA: TGTGCCAGCAGCTGGGGACTAGCCCCCTACGAGCAGTACTTC.

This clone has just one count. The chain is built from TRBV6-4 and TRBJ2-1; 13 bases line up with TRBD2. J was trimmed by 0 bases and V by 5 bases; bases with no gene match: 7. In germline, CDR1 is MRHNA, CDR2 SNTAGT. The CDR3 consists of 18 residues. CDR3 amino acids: CASSKGLAGQSSYNEQFF. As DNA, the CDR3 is TGTGCCAGCAGTAAGGGACTAGCGGGACAGAGCTCCTACAATGAGCAGTTCTTC.

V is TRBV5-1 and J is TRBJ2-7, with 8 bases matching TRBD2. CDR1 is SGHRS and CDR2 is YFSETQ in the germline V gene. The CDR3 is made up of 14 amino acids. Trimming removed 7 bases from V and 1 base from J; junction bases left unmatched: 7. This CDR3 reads CASQNREGSYEQYF. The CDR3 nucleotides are TGCGCCAGCCAAAACCGGGAGGGATCCTACGAGCAGTACTTC. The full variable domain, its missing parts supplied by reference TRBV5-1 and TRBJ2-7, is KAGVTQTPRYLIKTRGQQVTLSCSPISGHRSVSWYQQTPGQGLQFLFEYFSETQRNKGNFPGRFSGRQFSNSRSEMNVSTLELGDSALYLCASQNREGSYEQYFGPGTRLTVT.

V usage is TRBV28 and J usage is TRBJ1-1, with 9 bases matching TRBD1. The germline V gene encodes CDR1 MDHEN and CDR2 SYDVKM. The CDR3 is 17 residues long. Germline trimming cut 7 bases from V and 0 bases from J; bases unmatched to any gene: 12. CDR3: CASTPRRTGALNTEAFF. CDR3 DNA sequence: TGTGCCAGCACCCCCAGGAGGACAGGGGCCCTGAACACTGAAGCTTTCTTT.

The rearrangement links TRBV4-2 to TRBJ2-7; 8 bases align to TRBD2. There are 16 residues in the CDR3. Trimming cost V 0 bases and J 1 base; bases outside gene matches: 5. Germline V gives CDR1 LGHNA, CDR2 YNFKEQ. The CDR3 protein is CASSQETSVVSYEQYF. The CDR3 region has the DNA TGTGCCAGCAGCCAAGAGACTAGCGTAGTTTCCTACGAGCAGTACTTC.

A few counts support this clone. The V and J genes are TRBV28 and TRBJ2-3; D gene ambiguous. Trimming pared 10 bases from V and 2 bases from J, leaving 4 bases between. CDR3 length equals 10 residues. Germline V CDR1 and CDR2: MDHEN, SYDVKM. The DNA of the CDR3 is TGTGCCACCCTCACAGATACGCAGTATTTT. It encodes CATLTDTQYF. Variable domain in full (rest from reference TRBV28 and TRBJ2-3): DVKVTQSSRYLVKRTGEKVFLECVQDMDHENMFWYRQDPGLGLRLIYFSYDVKMKEKGDIPEGYSVSREKKERFSLILESASTNQTSMYLCATLTDTQYFGPGTRLTVL.

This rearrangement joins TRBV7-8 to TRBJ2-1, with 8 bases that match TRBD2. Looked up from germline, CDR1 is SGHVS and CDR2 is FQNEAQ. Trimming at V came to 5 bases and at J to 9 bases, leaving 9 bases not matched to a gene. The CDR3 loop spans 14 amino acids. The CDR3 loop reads CASSPGPGGGEQFF. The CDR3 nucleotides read TGTGCCAGCAGCCCAGGACCCGGGGGGGGTGAGCAGTTCTTC.

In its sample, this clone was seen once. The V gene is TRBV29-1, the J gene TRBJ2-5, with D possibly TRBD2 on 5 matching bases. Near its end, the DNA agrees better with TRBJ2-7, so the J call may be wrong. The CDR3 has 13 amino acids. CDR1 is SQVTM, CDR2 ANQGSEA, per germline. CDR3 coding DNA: TGCAGCGTTGAAATAGGGAGCTCCTACGAGCAGTACTTC. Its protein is CSVEIGSSYEQYF.

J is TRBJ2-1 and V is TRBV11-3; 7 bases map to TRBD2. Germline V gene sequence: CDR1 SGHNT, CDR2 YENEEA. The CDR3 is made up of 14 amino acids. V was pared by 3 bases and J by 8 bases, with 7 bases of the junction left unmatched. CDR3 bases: TGTGCCAGCAGCTTGGGCGGGAGATACGATGAGCAGTTCTTC. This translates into CASSLGGRYDEQFF.

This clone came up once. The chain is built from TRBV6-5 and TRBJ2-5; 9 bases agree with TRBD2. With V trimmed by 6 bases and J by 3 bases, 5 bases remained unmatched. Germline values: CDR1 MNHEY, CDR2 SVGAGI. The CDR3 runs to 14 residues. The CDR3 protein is CASSIAGVKETQYF. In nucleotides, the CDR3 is TGTGCCAGCAGCATAGCGGGAGTAAAAGAGACCCAGTACTTC.